The 27 T cell receptor beta chains below all came from one sample that was sequenced in a study of blood T cell repertoires in COVID-19 (dated by TCRdb to about 2020). Libraries were prepared through the immunoSEQ multiplex PCR assay. Imported from immuneACCESS, the table was reduced by TCRdb to in-frame sequences with V and J called. These copies leave out some clones; in studies compared against another copy, an unresolved V gene accounts for under half, and the cause of the remainder is not known. Within this sample are 50,000 to 65,000 clones, with approximately 90% of them counted one time only. Together, the top ten hold around 3.6% of the sample. Sequenced: peripheral blood. The receptors come from a human donor in a cohort sampled during active COVID-19.

The chain has TRBV7-2 and TRBJ1-5; D call uncertain. Germline CDR1 SGHTA, CDR2 FQGNSA. The germline V and J ends were trimmed by 2 bases and 6 bases, with 8 bases remaining between them. The length of the CDR3 is 13 residues. CDR3 region: CASSLMGGQPQHF. CDR3 nucleotide sequence: TGTGCCAGCAGCTTAATGGGAGGTCAGCCCCAGCATTTT. Looking up the rest from reference TRBV7-2 and TRBJ1-5 gives the full variable domain: GAGVSQSPSNKVTEKGKDVELRCDPISGHTALYWYRQSLGQGLEFLIYFQGNSAPDKSGLPSDRFSAERTGGSVSTLTIQRTQQEDSAVYLCASSLMGGQPQHFGDGTRLSIL.

The chain carries TRBV7-3 and TRBJ2-1, with 9 bases matching TRBD2. Germline lookup yields CDR1 SGHTA and CDR2 FQGTGA. The CDR3 is 14 amino acids. With 1 base clipped from V and 7 bases from J, the junction kept 2 bases outside the gene matches. Written as DNA, the CDR3 is TGTGCCAGCAGCTTAAGCGGGGGGGAGAATGAGCAGTTCTTC. The encoded protein is CASSLSGGENEQFF.

This chain connects TRBV14 to TRBJ2-5, with D perhaps matching TRBD2 (6 bases). The CDR3 is 19 amino acids. Trimming took off 0 bases at V and 5 bases at J, with 25 bases between the two ends. The germline V gene encodes CDR1 SGHDN and CDR2 FVKESK. The CDR3 protein is CASSQDRKDPGGILETQYF. DNA of the CDR3: TGTGCCAGCAGCCAAGATAGAAAGGACCCCGGCGGGATACTGGAGACCCAGTACTTC.

The rearrangement joins TRBV7-2 to TRBJ2-1; 7 positions agree with TRBD1. This CDR3 comprises 16 residues. Looked up from germline, CDR1 is SGHTA and CDR2 is FQGNSA. Trimming removed 4 bases from V and 0 bases from J; junction bases left unmatched: 6. The CDR3 here is CASSSSGQSSYNEQFF. In DNA form, the CDR3 reads TGTGCCAGCAGCTCCTCGGGACAGAGCTCCTACAATGAGCAGTTCTTC.

The genes are TRBV5-5 and TRBJ1-2; tentatively, D is TRBD1 (6 bases). The CDR3 is 14 amino acids. The V gene's germline CDR1 is SGHKS and CDR2 YYEKEE (reference sequence). V was cut by 5 bases and J by 2 bases, with 13 bases left in between. CDR3 amino acids: CASRYRDINYGYTF. The CDR3 DNA reads as TGTGCCAGCAGGTACCGGGACATCAACTATGGCTACACCTTC.

The V and J genes are TRBV5-5 and TRBJ2-1; D not certain. The V end lost 2 bases, the J end lost 0 bases, and 9 bases lay between the germline ends. The CDR3 is 15 residues long. The germline CDR1 and CDR2 sequences are SGHKS and YYEKEE (reference sequence). The CDR3 reads CASSFTQRSYNEQFF. For the CDR3, the DNA is TGTGCCAGCAGCTTCACCCAGCGCTCCTACAATGAGCAGTTCTTC.

The genes are TRBV19 and TRBJ1-1; D uncertain. V gave up 2 bases and J gave up 2 bases, with 9 bases separating them. This CDR3 has 14 residues. Germline V CDR1 and CDR2: LNHDA, SQIVND (reference sequence). CDR3 region: CASSIWEGNTEAFF. For the CDR3, the DNA is TGTGCCAGTAGTATATGGGAGGGCAACACTGAAGCTTTCTTT.

The sample holds a few counts of this clone. J is TRBJ2-7 and V is TRBV4-2, with 9 bases fitting TRBD1. Germline V gene data show CDR1 as LGHNA and CDR2 as YNFKEQ. The CDR3 is made up of 16 amino acids. With V trimmed by 2 bases and J by 4 bases, 9 bases remained unmatched. The CDR3 coding sequence is TGTGCCAGCAGCCAATCGGCCGGGACAGGGTATTACGAGCAGTACTTC. Amino acids: CASSQSAGTGYYEQYF.

The chain joins TRBV7-6 to TRBJ1-4; D might be TRBD1 (6 bases). Per germline, CDR1 SGHVS and CDR2 FNYEAQ. V was clipped by 5 bases and J by 8 bases, with 15 bases between them. The CDR3 is 14 amino acids. CDR3 region: CASSPTGFAEKLFF. In DNA form, the CDR3 reads TGTGCCAGCAGCCCCACAGGGTTTGCCGAAAAACTGTTTTTT.

V usage is TRBV4-3 and J usage is TRBJ2-7; 11 nucleotides match TRBD1. With 0 bases clipped from V and 4 bases from J, the junction kept 11 bases outside the gene matches. This CDR3 contains 18 residues. CDR1 is LGHNA and CDR2 is YSLEER in the germline V gene. The CDR3 coding sequence is TGCGCCAGCAGCCAAGAATTTAGGGACAGGGGGTATCGATACGAGCAGTACTTC. As protein: CASSQEFRDRGYRYEQYF.

This clone has a handful of counts. The J gene is TRBJ2-1, the V gene TRBV7-2, with TRBD2 matching 9 bases. In germline, CDR1 is SGHTA, CDR2 FQGNSA. The CDR3 sequence is 15 residues long. J was trimmed by 9 bases and V by 2 bases; bases with no gene match: 8. The CDR3, as DNA: TGTGCCAGCAGCTTATCTGCGGGAGGGCCCATTGAGCAGTTCTTC. Its protein is CASSLSAGGPIEQFF.

Written as DNA, the CDR3 is TGTGCCAGTAGTACCCCGGACAGAACCTACGAGCAGTACTTC. It codes for CASSTPDRTYEQYF. The rearrangement uses TRBV19 and TRBJ2-7; possibly TRBD1 for D (6 bases). Germline CDR1 and CDR2: LNHDA and SQIVND (reference sequence). This CDR3 spans 14 amino acids. V was clipped by 4 bases and J by 2 bases, with 12 bases between them. The full variable domain, rest sourced from reference TRBV19 and TRBJ2-7, is DGGITQSPKYLFRKEGQNVTLSCEQNLNHDAMYWYRQDPGQGLRLIYYSQIVNDFQKGDIAEGYSVSREKKESFPLTVTSAQKNPTAFYLCASSTPDRTYEQYFGPGTRLTVT.

The rearrangement uses TRBV18 and TRBJ2-1; 10 bases are shared with TRBD2. Unmatched junction bases numbered 8, after V lost 5 bases and J lost 4 bases. The CDR3 has 16 residues. CDR1 and CDR2 (germline): KGHSH, LQKENI. The chain's CDR3 is CASSFSKTSGYNEQFF. The CDR3 DNA is TGTGCCAGCTCATTTTCAAAGACTAGCGGGTACAATGAGCAGTTCTTC.

V and J are TRBV11-3 and TRBJ1-1; maybe TRBD1 (5 bases). Germline values: CDR1 SGHNT, CDR2 YENEEA. The CDR3 contains 13 residues. V lost 3 bases and J 2 bases, leaving 7 bases between the germline ends. The CDR3 DNA is TGTGCCAGCAGCTTCGACAGTAACACTGAAGCTTTCTTT. Translating gives CASSFDSNTEAFF.

The chain couples TRBV30 to TRBJ1-6, with TRBD1 matching over 10 bases. Germline V gene data show CDR1 as GTSNPN and CDR2 as SVGIG (reference sequence). V lost 5 bases, J lost 6 bases, and 4 bases stayed unmatched. The CDR3 sequence is 14 residues long. CDR3 protein: CAWSRDRGNSPLHF. CDR3 DNA: TGTGCCTGGTCCCGGGACAGGGGTAATTCACCCCTCCACTTT.

This clone has just one count. The gene calls are TRBV7-9 and TRBJ2-1, with D possibly being TRBD2 (7 bases). CDR1 is SEHNR and CDR2 is FQNEAQ in the germline V gene (reference sequence). CDR3 length: 14 residues. V was trimmed by 0 bases and J by 8 bases, leaving 11 bases between them. The CDR3 loop reads CASSLAGGPDEQFF. The CDR3 DNA follows: TGTGCCAGCAGCTTAGCGGGGGGGCCCGATGAGCAGTTCTTC. Supplemented by reference TRBV7-9 and TRBJ2-1, the full variable domain reads DTGVSQNPRHKITKRGQNVTFRCDPISEHNRLYWYRQTLGQGPEFLTYFQNEAQLEKSRLLSDRFSAERPKGSFSTLEIQRTEQGDSAMYLCASSLAGGPDEQFFGPGTRLTVL.

The V and J genes are TRBV28 and TRBJ2-5; 7 nucleotides align to TRBD2. V gave up 8 bases and J gave up 0 bases; unmatched junction bases: 6. The CDR3 is 14 residues long. CDR1 MDHEN and CDR2 SYDVKM come from the germline V gene. The CDR3 bases are TGTGCCAGCTGGAGGCGGGGGTACCAAGAGACCCAGTACTTC. This gives the protein CASWRRGYQETQYF. The whole variable domain, remainder taken from reference TRBV28 and TRBJ2-5, is DVKVTQSSRYLVKRTGEKVFLECVQDMDHENMFWYRQDPGLGLRLIYFSYDVKMKEKGDIPEGYSVSREKKERFSLILESASTNQTSMYLCASWRRGYQETQYFGPGTRLLVL.

The V and J genes are TRBV6-1 and TRBJ1-5; D gene ambiguous. This CDR3 has 16 amino acids. V was cut by 4 bases and J by 0 bases, with 13 bases left in between. Germline CDR1 is MNHNS and CDR2 is SASEGT. The CDR3 loop reads CASSALVGVSNQPQHF. Written as DNA, the CDR3 is TGTGCCAGCAGTGCCCTCGTCGGAGTTAGCAATCAGCCCCAGCATTTT.

J is TRBJ2-5 and V is TRBV5-4; D unclear. The CDR3 length is 11 residues. V was cut by 1 base and J by 5 bases, with 3 bases left in between. In germline, CDR1 is SGHNT, CDR2 YYREEE (reference sequence). The CDR3 bases are TGTGCCAGCAGCTTGTATGAGACCCAGTACTTC. This sequence encodes CASSLYETQYF. The full variable domain, in which reference TRBV5-4 and TRBJ2-5 provide the parts outside the CDR3, is ETGVTQSPTHLIKTRGQQVTLRCSSQSGHNTVSWYQQALGQGPQFIFQYYREEENGRGNFPPRFSGLQFPNYSSELNVNALELDDSALYLCASSLYETQYFGPGTRLLVL.

The chain joins TRBV19 to TRBJ1-5; no clear D gene. V was cut by 2 bases and J by 6 bases, with 11 bases left in between. CDR1 and CDR2 from the germline V gene are LNHDA and SQIVND (reference sequence). The CDR3 has 14 amino acids. CDR3 nucleotides: TGTGCCAGTAGTATAAGAGGGAGCGCTCAGCCCCAGCATTTT. Its translation: CASSIRGSAQPQHF.

This clone was picked up one time. The chain carries TRBV7-8 and TRBJ2-1; TRBD1 matches at 7 bases. CDR1 is SGHVS, CDR2 FQNEAQ, per germline. This CDR3 spans 16 amino acids. V was clipped by 6 bases and J by 10 bases; unmatched bases: 18. The CDR3 bases are TGTGCCAGCAGTTCTTCCTTTGACAGGGAAGAAGGGGAGCAGTTCTTC. It is translated as CASSSSFDREEGEQFF. The entire variable domain, with the rest obtained from reference TRBV7-8 and TRBJ2-1, is as follows: GAGVSQSPRYKVAKRGQDVALRCDPISGHVSLFWYQQALGQGPEFLTYFQNEAQLDKSGLPSDRFFAERPEGSVSTLKIQRTQQEDSAVYLCASSSSFDREEGEQFFGPGTRLTVL.

The rearrangement joins TRBV7-9 to TRBJ1-3; 9 bases match TRBD1. V lost 10 bases and J lost 0; bases outside the gene matches: 7. The CDR3 consists of 15 residues. CDR1 SEHNR and CDR2 FQNEAQ come from the germline V gene (reference sequence). The DNA for the CDR3 is TGTGCCACCGGACAGGGGCCCCTCTCTGGAAACACCATATATTTT. Encoded protein: CATGQGPLSGNTIYF.

V is TRBV30 and J is TRBJ2-7; no definite D call. CDR1 and CDR2 (germline): GTSNPN, SVGIG (reference sequence). V lost 3 bases, J lost 4 bases, and 13 bases lay in between. This CDR3 comprises 13 residues. CDR3 DNA: TGTGCCTGGAGGGCCCCGCCTCATTACGAGCAGTACTTC. It is translated as CAWRAPPHYEQYF.

This clone appeared a few times. The chain carries TRBV7-9 and TRBJ2-7; TRBD1 matches at 9 bases. The germline CDR1 and CDR2 sequences are SEHNR and FQNEAQ (reference sequence). After removal of 4 bases from V and 5 bases from J, the junction contained 6 bases not matched to a gene. This CDR3 spans 14 amino acids. The CDR3 coding sequence is TGTGCCAGCAGCTGGGAGACAGGGGGGAACGAGCAGTACTTC. Protein sequence: CASSWETGGNEQYF.

J is TRBJ1-5 and V is TRBV27; D gene unclear. This CDR3 comprises 13 residues. Germline CDR1 MNHEY, CDR2 SMNVEV (reference sequence). V lost 6 bases, J lost 0 bases, and 6 bases lay in between. CDR3 protein: CASSGGSNQPQHF. The CDR3 region has the DNA TGTGCCAGCAGCGGCGGTAGCAATCAGCCCCAGCATTTT.

The J gene is TRBJ2-7, the V gene TRBV7-9; D possibly corresponds to TRBD2 (5 bases). Trimming removed 5 bases from V and 3 bases from J, with 20 bases in between. Germline loops: CDR1 SEHNR, CDR2 FQNEAQ (reference sequence). The length of the CDR3 is 16 residues. This CDR3 is CASSPVEDFRIYEQYF. CDR3 in DNA: TGTGCCAGCAGCCCAGTGGAGGACTTTAGGATCTACGAGCAGTACTTC.

In its sample, this clone was seen once. The V call is TRBV5-8, the J call TRBJ1-2; D is unresolved. CDR3 length: 13 amino acids. The V end was cut by 0 bases, the J end by 7 bases, with 10 bases between. CDR1 is SGHTS and CDR2 is YDEGEE in the germline V gene. CDR3 protein: CASSLDLGSGYTF. In nucleotides, the CDR3 is TGTGCCAGCAGCTTGGATTTGGGGAGTGGCTACACCTTC.